This is a list of T cell receptor beta chains from one sample in a study of blood T cell repertoires in COVID-19. Generated by immunoSEQ multiplex PCR, the TCRdb table keeps only in-frame clones and is missing some. The sample carries 150,000 to 200,000 clones, 85% recorded once. Sequencing used peripheral blood. These receptors were collected from a woman aged 55-69 years with acute or convalescent COVID-19. CDR3s include the opening cysteine and the closing phenylalanine or tryptophan. A D gene is named only where the DNA matches it firmly. Size is omitted from some rows. Given values are once, few, many or a class for expanded clones.

>TRBJ1-4|NA|NA|TRBV18
TGTGCCAGCTCACCAGAGAGCGGGAATAATGAAAAACTGTTTTTT
CASSPESGNNEKLFF
>TRBJ2-2|NA|NA|TRBV13
TGTGCCAGCAGCTTAGTAGGCGGAGTCGGGGCCGGGGAGCTGTTTTTT
CASSLVGGVGAGELFF
>TRBJ1-1|TRBD1|NA|TRBV13
TGTGCCAGCAGCTTAGGCCGGACAGGGGGAGGCACTGAAGCTTTCTTT
CASSLGRTGGGTEAFF
>TRBJ2-5|NA|few|TRBV5-1
TGCGCCAGCAGCGATACAGGGGGGGGAGAGACCCAGTACTTC
CASSDTGGGETQYF
>TRBJ2-7|TRBD2|many|TRBV9
TGTGCCAGCAGCGGGACTAGCGGGAAGTTGGACGAGCAGTACTTC
CASSGTSGKLDEQYF
>TRBJ1-1|TRBD1|NA|TRBV28
TGTGCCAGCAGTGGACAGGGGCGGGGTATGAACACTGAAGCTTTCTTT
CASSGQGRGMNTEAFF
>TRBJ1-4|TRBD1|NA|TRBV6-1
TGTGCCAGCAGTGGCGGACAGGGGGGTCCTAATGAAAAACTGTTTTTT
CASSGGQGGPNEKLFF
>TRBJ2-2|TRBD2|few|TRBV10-3
TGTGCCGTCTCGGGACTAGCGGGAGGAGAGCTGTTTTTT
CAVSGLAGGELFF
>TRBJ1-2|NA|NA|TRBV28
TGTGCCAGCAGTGGCCCGGCAGGCTATGGCTACACCTTC
CASSGPAGYGYTF
>TRBJ1-1|NA|NA|TRBV28
TGTGCCAGCAGCTCAACAGCCCCTGATACCATGAACCAAAAAGCTTTCTTT
CASSSTAPDTMNQKAFF
>TRBJ2-1|NA|few|TRBV7-9
TGTGCCAGCAGCTTAGGGGGCGGGACCTCCTACAATGAGCAGTTCTTC
CASSLGGGTSYNEQFF
>TRBJ2-3|TRBD2|NA|TRBV24-1
TGTGCCACCGGTCCTAGCGGGAGGGCCGCGACAGATACGCAGTATTTT
CATGPSGRAATDTQYF
>TRBJ1-1|TRBD1|NA|TRBV19
TGTGCCAGTAGAGGACAGGGGATTGAAGCTTTCTTT
CASRGQGIEAFF
>TRBJ1-2|NA|NA|TRBV7-8
TGTGCCAGCAGCTCCGGCAGGGAACATGGCTACACCTTC
CASSSGREHGYTF
>TRBJ2-2|TRBD1|NA|TRBV6-5
TGTGCCAGCAGACCTACAGGGGGTGGGCTGTTTTTT
CASRPTGGGLFF
>TRBJ2-1|TRBD2|NA|TRBV19
TGTGCCAGTAGTATAGGGGGGGGATTTGAGCAGTTCTTC
CASSIGGGFEQFF
>TRBJ2-3|TRBD2|few|TRBV7-7
TGTGCTAGCAGTCCCCGCGCTAGCGGCGCAGATACGCAGTATTTT
CASSPRASGADTQYF
>TRBJ2-4|TRBD1|NA|TRBV5-1
TGCGCCAGCACCCAGGACAGGGTAGCCAAAAACATTCAGTACTTC
CASTQDRVAKNIQYF
>TRBJ2-7|NA|NA|TRBV18
TGTGCCAGCTCACCAAACAGGGTATACGAGCAGTACTTC
CASSPNRVYEQYF
>TRBJ2-2|TRBD1|NA|TRBV5-1
TGCGCCAGCCGGGGACAGGGGGCGGACACCGGGGAGCTGTTTTTT
CASRGQGADTGELFF
>TRBJ2-2|TRBD1|NA|TRBV6-4
TGTGCCAGCAGTCTGGACAGGGGGCTCACCGGGGAGCTGTTTTTT
CASSLDRGLTGELFF
>TRBJ2-1|TRBD2|once|TRBV6-2/TRBV6-3
TGTGCCAGCAGTTATGGTGGACTAGCGGACTACAATGAGCAGTTCTTC
CASSYGGLADYNEQFF
>TRBJ2-5|TRBD2|NA|TRBV19
TGTGCCAGTAGCCCCATGGGCGGGAGCGAAGAGACCCAGTACTTC
CASSPMGGSEETQYF
>TRBJ1-1|NA|few|TRBV18
TGTGCCAGCTCACCAGACAGCTACAACACTGAAGCTTTCTTT
CASSPDSYNTEAFF
>TRBJ2-5|NA|NA|TRBV1
TGCACCAGCAGCCAAGACGGAGCGGGAGAAAAGGAGACCCAGTACTTC
CTSSQDGAGEKETQYF
>TRBJ1-2|NA|NA|TRBV5-1
TGCGCCAGCAGCTTGGCGGACTCTTTCTATGGCTACACCTTC
CASSLADSFYGYTF
>TRBJ2-5|NA|NA|TRBV2
TGTGCCAGCTCCCCCAGGGGGAGGGAGACCCAGTACTTC
CASSPRGRETQYF
>TRBJ2-2|NA|NA|TRBV11-3
TGTGCCAGCAGCTTATACGTCGGGGGTGACACCGGGGAGCTGTTTTTT
CASSLYVGGDTGELFF
>TRBJ2-3|TRBD2|once|TRBV7-3
TGTGCCAGCAGCTTAACCGGGACTAGCGGTACAGATACGCAGTATTTT
CASSLTGTSGTDTQYF
>TRBJ2-1|TRBD1|NA|TRBV7-7
TGTGCTAGCAGCTTGGGACAGAACAATGAGCAGTTCTTC
CASSLGQNNEQFF
>TRBJ1-2|TRBD1|NA|TRBV28
TGTGCCAGTAAGGGACAGGGGGCGCGTGGCTACACCTTC
CASKGQGARGYTF
>TRBJ2-1|NA|NA|TRBV3-1/TRBV3-2
TGTGCCAGCAGCCAATGGTCTGGCGGGACGGGTGAGCAGTTCTTC
CASSQWSGGTGEQFF
>TRBJ1-5|NA|NA|TRBV4-2
TGTGCCAGCAGCCACAAGCTTGGTCTTGATCAGCCCCAGCATTTT
CASSHKLGLDQPQHF